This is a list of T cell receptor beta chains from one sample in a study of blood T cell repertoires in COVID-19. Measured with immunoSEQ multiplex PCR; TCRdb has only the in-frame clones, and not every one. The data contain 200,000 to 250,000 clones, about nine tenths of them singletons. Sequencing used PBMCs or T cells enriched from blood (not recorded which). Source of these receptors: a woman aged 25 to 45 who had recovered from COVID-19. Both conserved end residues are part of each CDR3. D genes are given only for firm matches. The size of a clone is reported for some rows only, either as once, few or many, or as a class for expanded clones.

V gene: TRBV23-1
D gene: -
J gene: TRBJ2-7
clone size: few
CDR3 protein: CASSQPEGKGQAYEQYF
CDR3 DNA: TGCGCCAGCAGTCAACCGGAGGGGAAAGGGCAGGCCTACGAGCAGTACTTC

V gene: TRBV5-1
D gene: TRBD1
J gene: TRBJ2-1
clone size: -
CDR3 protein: CASSLARGQATPNEQFF
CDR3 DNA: TGCGCCAGCAGCTTGGCCCGAGGACAGGCAACTCCCAATGAGCAGTTCTTC

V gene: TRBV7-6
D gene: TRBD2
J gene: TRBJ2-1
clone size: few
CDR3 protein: CASSSTRLAGYNEQFF
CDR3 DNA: TGTGCCAGCAGCTCCACTCGACTAGCGGGCTACAATGAGCAGTTCTTC

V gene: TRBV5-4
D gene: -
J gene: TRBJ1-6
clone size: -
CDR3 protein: CASSLARGLKSSYNSPLHF
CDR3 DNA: TGTGCCAGCAGCTTGGCCAGAGGCCTGAAGAGCTCCTATAATTCACCCCTCCACTTT

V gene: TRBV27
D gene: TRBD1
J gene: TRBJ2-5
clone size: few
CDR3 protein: CASSLLTGGKETQYF
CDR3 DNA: TGTGCCAGCAGTTTGCTAACAGGGGGCAAAGAGACCCAGTACTTC

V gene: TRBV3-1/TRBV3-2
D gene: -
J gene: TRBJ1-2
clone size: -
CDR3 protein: CASSQERNYGYTF
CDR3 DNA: TGTGCCAGCAGCCAAGAACGGAACTATGGCTACACCTTC

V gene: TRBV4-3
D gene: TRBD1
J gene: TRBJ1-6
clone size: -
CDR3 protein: CASTEWTGNSPLHF
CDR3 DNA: TGCGCCAGCACCGAGTGGACAGGGAATTCACCCCTCCACTTT

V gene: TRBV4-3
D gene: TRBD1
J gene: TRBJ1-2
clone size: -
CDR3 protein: CASSFSSGTGDGYTF
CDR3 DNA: TGCGCCAGCAGCTTCTCGTCCGGGACAGGGGACGGCTACACCTTC

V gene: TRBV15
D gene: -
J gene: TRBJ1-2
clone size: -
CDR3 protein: CATSRDRENYGYTF
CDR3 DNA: TGTGCCACCAGCAGAGATCGAGAGAACTATGGCTACACCTTC

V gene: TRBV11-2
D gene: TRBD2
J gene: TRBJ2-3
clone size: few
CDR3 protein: CASSFSGGANTQYF
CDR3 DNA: TGTGCCAGCAGCTTTAGCGGGGGGGCCAATACGCAGTATTTT

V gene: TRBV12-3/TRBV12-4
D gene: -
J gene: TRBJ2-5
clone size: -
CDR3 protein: CASSKDSQETQYF
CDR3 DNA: TGTGCCAGCAGTAAAGACAGCCAAGAGACCCAGTACTTC

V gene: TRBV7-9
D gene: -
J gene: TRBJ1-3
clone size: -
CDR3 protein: CASSLVVGRGFSGNTIYF
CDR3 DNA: TGTGCCAGCAGCTTAGTAGTCGGGAGGGGGTTCTCTGGAAACACCATATATTTT

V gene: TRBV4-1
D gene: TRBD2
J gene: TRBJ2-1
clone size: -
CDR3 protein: CASSATSGGADEQFF
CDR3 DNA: TGCGCCAGCAGCGCAACTAGCGGGGGGGCGGATGAGCAGTTCTTC

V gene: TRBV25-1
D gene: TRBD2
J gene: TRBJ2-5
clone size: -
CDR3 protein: CASSESRSGGQETQYF
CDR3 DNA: TGTGCCAGCAGTGAAAGTAGGAGCGGGGGGCAAGAGACCCAGTACTTC

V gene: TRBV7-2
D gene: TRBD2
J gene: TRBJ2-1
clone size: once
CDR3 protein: CASMRVAGGRYNEQFF
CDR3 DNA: TGTGCCAGCATGCGTGTAGCGGGGGGGCGATACAATGAGCAGTTCTTC

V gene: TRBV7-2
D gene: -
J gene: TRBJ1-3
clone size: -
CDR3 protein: CASSLQDLSGNTIYF
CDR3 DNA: TGTGCCAGCAGCCTACAGGACCTCTCTGGAAACACCATATATTTT

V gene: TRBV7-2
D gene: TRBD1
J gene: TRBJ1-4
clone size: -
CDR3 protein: CASSPLTGEHEKLFF
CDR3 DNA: TGTGCCAGCAGCCCTTTGACAGGGGAGCATGAAAAACTGTTTTTT

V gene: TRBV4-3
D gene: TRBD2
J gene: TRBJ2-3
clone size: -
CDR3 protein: CASSQDLLAGTDTQYF
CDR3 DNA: TGCGCCAGCAGCCAAGACCTCCTAGCGGGAACAGATACGCAGTATTTT

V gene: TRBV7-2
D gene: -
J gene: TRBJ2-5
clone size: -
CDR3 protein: CASSFGGVEETQYF
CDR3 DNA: TGTGCCAGCAGCTTCGGCGGGGTAGAAGAGACCCAGTACTTC

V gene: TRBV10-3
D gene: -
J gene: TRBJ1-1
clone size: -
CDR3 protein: CAIRDRNTEAFF
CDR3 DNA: TGTGCCATCAGGGACAGAAACACTGAAGCTTTCTTT

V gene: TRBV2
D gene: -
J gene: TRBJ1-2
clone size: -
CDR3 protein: CASSGQAVYGYTF
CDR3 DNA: TGTGCCAGCAGTGGACAGGCGGTCTATGGCTACACCTTC

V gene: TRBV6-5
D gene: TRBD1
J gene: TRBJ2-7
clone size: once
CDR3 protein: CASRSRDRAYEQYF
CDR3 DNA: TGTGCCAGCAGGTCACGGGACAGGGCCTACGAGCAGTACTTC

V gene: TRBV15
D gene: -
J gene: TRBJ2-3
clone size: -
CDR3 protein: CATSRDPADTQYF
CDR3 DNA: TGTGCCACCAGCAGAGATCCAGCAGATACGCAGTATTTT

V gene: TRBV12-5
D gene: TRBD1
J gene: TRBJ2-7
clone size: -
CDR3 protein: CASGISGQIEQYF
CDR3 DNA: TGTGCTAGTGGTATATCGGGACAGATCGAGCAGTACTTC

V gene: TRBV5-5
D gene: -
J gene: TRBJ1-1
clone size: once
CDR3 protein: CASIADIRTEAFF
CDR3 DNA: TGTGCCAGCATAGCGGATATACGGACTGAAGCTTTCTTT

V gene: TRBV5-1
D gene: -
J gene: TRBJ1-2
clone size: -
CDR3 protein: CASSLVGRVDGYTF
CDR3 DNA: TGCGCCAGCAGCTTGGTCGGCAGGGTAGATGGCTACACCTTC

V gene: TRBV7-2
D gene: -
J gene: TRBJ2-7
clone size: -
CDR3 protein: CASRIYGRVSPYEQYF
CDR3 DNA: TGTGCCAGCAGAATATATGGGCGGGTTTCGCCCTACGAGCAGTACTTC

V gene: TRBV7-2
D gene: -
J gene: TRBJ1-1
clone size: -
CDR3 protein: CASSDWGGPRYAFF
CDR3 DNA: TGTGCCAGCAGCGATTGGGGGGGCCCTCGGTACGCTTTCTTT

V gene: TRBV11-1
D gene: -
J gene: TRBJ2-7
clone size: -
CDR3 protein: CASSLRQYPSYEQYF
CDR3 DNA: TGTGCCAGCAGCCTAAGACAGTACCCCTCCTACGAGCAGTACTTC